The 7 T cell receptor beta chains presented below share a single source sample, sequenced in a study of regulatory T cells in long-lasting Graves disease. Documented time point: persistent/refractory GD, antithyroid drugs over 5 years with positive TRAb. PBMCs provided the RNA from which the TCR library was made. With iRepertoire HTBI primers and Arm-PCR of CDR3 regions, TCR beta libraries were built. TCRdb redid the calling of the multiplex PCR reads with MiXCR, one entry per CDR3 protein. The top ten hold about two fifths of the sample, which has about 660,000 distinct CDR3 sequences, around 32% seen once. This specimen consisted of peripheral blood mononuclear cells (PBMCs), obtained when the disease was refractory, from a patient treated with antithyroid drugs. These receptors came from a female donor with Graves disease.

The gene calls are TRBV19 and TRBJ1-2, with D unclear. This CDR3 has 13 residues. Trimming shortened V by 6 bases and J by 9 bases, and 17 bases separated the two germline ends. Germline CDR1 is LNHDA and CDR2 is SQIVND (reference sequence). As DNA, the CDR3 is TGTGCCAGTAGGGTTGTTGGGTCCGGGAGCTACACCTTC. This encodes CASRVVGSGSYTF.

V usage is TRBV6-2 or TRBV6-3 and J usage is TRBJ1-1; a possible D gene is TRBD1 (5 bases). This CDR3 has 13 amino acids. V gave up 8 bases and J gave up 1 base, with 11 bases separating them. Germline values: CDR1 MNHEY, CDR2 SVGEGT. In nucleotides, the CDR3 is TGTGCCAGCGCAGGGAGTCGGAACACTGAAGCTTTCTTT. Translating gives CASAGSRNTEAFF.

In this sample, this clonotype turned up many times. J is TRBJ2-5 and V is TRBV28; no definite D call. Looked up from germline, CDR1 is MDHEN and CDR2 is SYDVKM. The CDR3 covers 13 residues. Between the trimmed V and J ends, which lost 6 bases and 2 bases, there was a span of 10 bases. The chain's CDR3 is CASRWDHQETQYF. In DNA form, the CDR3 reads TGTGCCAGCAGGTGGGATCATCAAGAGACCCAGTACTTC.

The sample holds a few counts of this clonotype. CDR3 coding DNA: TGTGCCAGCAGTGAAGACATAAATCAGCCCCAGCATTTT. It specifies CASSEDINQPQHF. The chain recombines TRBV6-1 with TRBJ1-5, with D hard to call. This CDR3 comprises 13 residues. Germline V CDR1 and CDR2: MNHNS, SASEGT. V was pared by 1 base and J by 4 bases, with 5 bases between.

DNA of the CDR3: TGTGCCTGGAGTACCTGGGGACAGGGGGTCCATGGCTACACCTTC. As protein: CAWSTWGQGVHGYTF. The chain employs TRBV30 and TRBJ1-2; 11 positions match TRBD1. This CDR3 comprises 15 residues. The junction had 8 bases not matched to a gene; V was cut back by 2 bases and J by 6 bases. CDR1 is GTSNPN and CDR2 is SVGIG in the germline V gene (reference sequence). The full variable domain, in which reference TRBV30 and TRBJ1-2 provide the parts outside the CDR3, is SQTIHQWPATLVQPVGSPLSLECTVEGTSNPNLYWYRQAAGRGLQLLFYSVGIGQISSEVPQNLSASRPQDRQFILSSKKLLLSDSGFYLCAWSTWGQGVHGYTFGSGTRLTVV.

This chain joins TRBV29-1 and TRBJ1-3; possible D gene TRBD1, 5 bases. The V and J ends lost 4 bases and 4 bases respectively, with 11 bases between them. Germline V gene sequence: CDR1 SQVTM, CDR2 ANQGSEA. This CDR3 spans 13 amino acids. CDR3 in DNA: TGCAGCGTTGCCGGGACTCCAGGAAACACCATATATTTT. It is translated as CSVAGTPGNTIYF.

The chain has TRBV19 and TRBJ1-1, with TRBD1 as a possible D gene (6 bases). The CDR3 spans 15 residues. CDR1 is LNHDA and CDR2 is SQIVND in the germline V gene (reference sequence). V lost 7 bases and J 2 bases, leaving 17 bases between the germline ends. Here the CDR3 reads CASIDAGTPNTEAFF. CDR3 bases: TGTGCCAGTATTGACGCTGGGACACCAAACACTGAAGCTTTCTTT.